The present TCR beta chain was sequenced within a study of T cells in Graves' hyperthyroidism and ophthalmopathy. With regard to this clonotype: Its specificity is not known. The junction departs from the called germline gene at one end, perhaps through a read error.

There were TCR beta CDR3 regions amplified from RNA transcripts. The HTBI set primed first-round TCR CDR3 RT-PCR. From the multiplex PCR reads, TCRdb called clonotypes with MiXCR, one entry per CDR3 protein. The data hold 390,000 or so distinct CDR3 sequences, with roughly 14% observed a single time. Germline CDR1 SSHAT, CDR2 FNYEAQ (reference sequence). This CDR3 spans 15 amino acids. Study-wide results and limits: Median prediction lead before ophthalmopathy onset was 5.5 to 7 months with the model.

A patient was excluded if there was uncontrolled infection, other autoimmune disease, pregnancy or lactation. This TCR came from a man younger than 30 with Graves' ophthalmopathy. The rearrangement uses TRBV7-7 and TRBJ2-3; 9 positions match TRBD1. The sample consisted of blood. CDR3 residues: CASSWGQGETDTQYF. CDR3 bases: TGTGCTAGCAGCTGGGGACAGGGTGAAACAGATACGCAGTATTTT.